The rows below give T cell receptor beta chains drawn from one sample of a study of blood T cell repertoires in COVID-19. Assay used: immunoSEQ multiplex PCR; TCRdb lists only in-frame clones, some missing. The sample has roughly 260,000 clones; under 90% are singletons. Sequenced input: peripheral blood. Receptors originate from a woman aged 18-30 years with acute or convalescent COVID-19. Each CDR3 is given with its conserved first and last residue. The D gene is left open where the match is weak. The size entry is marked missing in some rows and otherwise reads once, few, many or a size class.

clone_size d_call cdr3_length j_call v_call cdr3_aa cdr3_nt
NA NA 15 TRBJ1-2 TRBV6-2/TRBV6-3 CASTPIQGGNYGYTF TGTGCCAGCACCCCGATTCAGGGTGGAAACTATGGCTACACCTTC
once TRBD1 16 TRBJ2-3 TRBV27 CASSTPTGVYTDTQYF TGTGCCAGCAGTACACCTACAGGGGTTTACACAGATACGCAGTATTTT
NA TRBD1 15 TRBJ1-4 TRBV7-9 CASSSRGTVGEKLFF TGTGCCAGCAGCTCCCGCGGGACAGTTGGGGAAAAACTGTTTTTT
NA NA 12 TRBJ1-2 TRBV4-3 CASSHGGDFYTF TGCGCCAGCAGCCATGGCGGGGACTTCTACACCTTC
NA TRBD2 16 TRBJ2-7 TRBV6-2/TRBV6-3 CASSFVFGAGTYEQYF TGTGCCAGCAGTTTTGTATTCGGAGCGGGAACCTACGAGCAGTACTTC
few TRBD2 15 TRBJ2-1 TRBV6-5 CASSYGTSRLGEQFF TGTGCCAGCAGCTATGGGACTAGTCGATTGGGTGAGCAGTTCTTC
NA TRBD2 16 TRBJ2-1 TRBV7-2 CASSTGLAGGRDEQFF TGTGCCAGCAGCACCGGACTAGCGGGAGGTAGAGATGAGCAGTTCTTC
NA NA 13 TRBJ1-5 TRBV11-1 CASSLAPRQPQHF TGTGCCAGCAGCTTAGCCCCTCGGCAGCCCCAGCATTTT
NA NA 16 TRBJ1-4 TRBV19 CASSMTSGLLGEKLFF TGTGCCAGTAGTATGACCTCTGGACTCCTGGGAGAAAAACTGTTTTTT
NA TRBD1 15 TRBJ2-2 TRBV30 CAWSKGQGGTGELFF TGTGCCTGGAGTAAGGGACAGGGGGGCACCGGGGAGCTGTTTTTT
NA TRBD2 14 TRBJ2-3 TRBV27 CASSFGGAGDTQYF TGTGCCAGCAGTTTCGGGGGGGCGGGAGATACGCAGTATTTT
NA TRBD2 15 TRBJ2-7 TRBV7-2 CASSLTSGSSYEQYF TGTGCCAGCAGCCTGACTAGCGGGAGCTCCTACGAGCAGTACTTC
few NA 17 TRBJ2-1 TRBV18 CASSTSRELVTYNEQFF TGTGCCAGCTCAACCTCACGGGAGTTAGTGACCTACAATGAGCAGTTCTTC
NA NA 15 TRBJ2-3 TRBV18 CASSPRGLLTDTQYF TGTGCCAGCTCACCACGAGGGTTGCTTACAGATACGCAGTATTTT
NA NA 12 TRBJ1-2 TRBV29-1 CSVEEGGYGYTF TGCAGCGTTGAAGAGGGAGGGTATGGCTACACCTTC
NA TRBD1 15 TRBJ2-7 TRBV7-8 CASSLGTQGAYEQYF TGTGCCAGCAGCCTAGGCACGCAGGGGGCCTACGAGCAGTACTTC